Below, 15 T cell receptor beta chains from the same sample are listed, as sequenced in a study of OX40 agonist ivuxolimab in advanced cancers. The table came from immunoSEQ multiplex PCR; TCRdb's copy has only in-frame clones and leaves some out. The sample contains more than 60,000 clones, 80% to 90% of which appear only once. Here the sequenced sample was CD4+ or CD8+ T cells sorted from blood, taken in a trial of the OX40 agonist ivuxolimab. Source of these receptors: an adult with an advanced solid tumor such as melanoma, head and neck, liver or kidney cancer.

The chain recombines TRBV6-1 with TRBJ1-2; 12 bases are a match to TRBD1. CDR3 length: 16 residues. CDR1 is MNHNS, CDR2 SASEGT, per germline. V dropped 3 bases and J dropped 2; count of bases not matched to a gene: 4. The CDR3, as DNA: TGTGCCAGCAGTGAGATTGGGACAGGGGGCAACTATGGCTACACCTTC. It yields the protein CASSEIGTGGNYGYTF.

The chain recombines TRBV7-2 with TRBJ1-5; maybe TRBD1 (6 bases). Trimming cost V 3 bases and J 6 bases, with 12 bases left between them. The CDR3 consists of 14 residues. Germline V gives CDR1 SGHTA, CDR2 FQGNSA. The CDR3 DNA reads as TGTGCCAGCAGCTTTTCACAGGGAGCTCAGCCCCAGCATTTT. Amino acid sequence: CASSFSQGAQPQHF. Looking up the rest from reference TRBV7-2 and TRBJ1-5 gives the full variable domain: GAGVSQSPSNKVTEKGKDVELRCDPISGHTALYWYRQSLGQGLEFLIYFQGNSAPDKSGLPSDRFSAERTGGSVSTLTIQRTQQEDSAVYLCASSFSQGAQPQHFGDGTRLSIL.

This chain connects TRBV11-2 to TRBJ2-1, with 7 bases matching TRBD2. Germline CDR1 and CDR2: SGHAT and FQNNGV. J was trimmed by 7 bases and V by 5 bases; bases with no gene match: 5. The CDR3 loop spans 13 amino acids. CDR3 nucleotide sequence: TGTGCCAGCAGCCCCCTCGGGGGGAATGAGCAGTTCTTC. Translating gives CASSPLGGNEQFF.

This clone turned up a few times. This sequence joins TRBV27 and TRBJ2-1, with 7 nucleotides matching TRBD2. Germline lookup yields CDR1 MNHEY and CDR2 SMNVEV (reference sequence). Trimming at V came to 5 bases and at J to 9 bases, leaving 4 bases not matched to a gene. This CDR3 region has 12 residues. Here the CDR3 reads CASSEGRGEQFF. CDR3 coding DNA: TGTGCCAGCAGTGAAGGGAGGGGTGAGCAGTTCTTC.

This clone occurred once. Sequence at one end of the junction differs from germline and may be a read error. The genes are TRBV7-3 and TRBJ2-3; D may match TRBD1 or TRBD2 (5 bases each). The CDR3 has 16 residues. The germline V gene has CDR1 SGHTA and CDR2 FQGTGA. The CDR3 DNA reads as TGTACCAGCAGCTTAAAGGGTGGAAGAGGGGCAGATACGCAGTATTTT. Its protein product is CTSSLKGGRGADTQYF.

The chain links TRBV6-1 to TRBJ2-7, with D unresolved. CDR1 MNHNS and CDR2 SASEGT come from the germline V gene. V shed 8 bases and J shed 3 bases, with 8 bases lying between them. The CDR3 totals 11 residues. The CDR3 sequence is CASAFHYEQYF. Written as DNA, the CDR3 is TGTGCCAGCGCTTTCCACTACGAGCAGTACTTC.

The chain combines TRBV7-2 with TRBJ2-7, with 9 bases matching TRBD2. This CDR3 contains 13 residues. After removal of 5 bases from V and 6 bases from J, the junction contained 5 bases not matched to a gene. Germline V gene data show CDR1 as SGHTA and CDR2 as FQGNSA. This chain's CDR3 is CASSLIAGVEQYF. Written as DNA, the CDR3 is TGTGCCAGCAGCCTAATAGCGGGAGTCGAGCAGTACTTC.

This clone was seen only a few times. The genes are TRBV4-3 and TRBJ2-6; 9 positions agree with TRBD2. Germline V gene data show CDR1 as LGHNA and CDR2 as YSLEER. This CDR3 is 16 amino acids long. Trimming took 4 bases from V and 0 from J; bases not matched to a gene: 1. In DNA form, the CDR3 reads TGCGCCAGCAGCCCGACTAGCGGCTCTGGGGCCAACGTCCTGACTTTC. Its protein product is CASSPTSGSGANVLTF.

The CDR3 DNA reads TGCGCCAGCAGCCCGTCACCAGGTCTCGTTGTCGAAGCTTTCTTT. It encodes CASSPSPGLVVEAFF. The chain combines TRBV5-1 with TRBJ1-1; D remains ambiguous. Trimming took 4 bases from V and 8 from J, leaving 21 bases between them. Germline assignment: CDR1 SGHRS and CDR2 YFSETQ. The CDR3 extends over 15 amino acids.

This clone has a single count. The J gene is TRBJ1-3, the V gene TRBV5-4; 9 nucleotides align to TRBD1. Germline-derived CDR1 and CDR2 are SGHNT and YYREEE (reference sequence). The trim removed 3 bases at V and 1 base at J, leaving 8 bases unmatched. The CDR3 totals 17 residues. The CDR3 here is CASSSIAGTGSGNTIYF. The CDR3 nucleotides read TGTGCCAGCAGCTCCATCGCCGGGACAGGGTCTGGAAACACCATATATTTT.

The CDR3 reads CASRERDSFQIANSPLHF. Here the CDR3 DNA reads TGTGCCAGCAGGGAACGGGACAGTTTTCAAATCGCAAATTCACCCCTCCACTTT. This chain links TRBV2 with TRBJ1-6, with 7 nucleotides matching TRBD1. V shed 6 bases and J 7 bases; nucleotides not matched to a gene: 18. Per the germline V gene, CDR1 is SNHLY and CDR2 is FYNNEI. This CDR3 region has 18 residues.

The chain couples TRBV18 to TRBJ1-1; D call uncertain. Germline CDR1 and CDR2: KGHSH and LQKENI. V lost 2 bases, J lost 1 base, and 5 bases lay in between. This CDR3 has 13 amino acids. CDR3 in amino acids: CASSPWENTEAFF. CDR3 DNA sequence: TGTGCCAGCTCACCATGGGAGAACACTGAAGCTTTCTTT.

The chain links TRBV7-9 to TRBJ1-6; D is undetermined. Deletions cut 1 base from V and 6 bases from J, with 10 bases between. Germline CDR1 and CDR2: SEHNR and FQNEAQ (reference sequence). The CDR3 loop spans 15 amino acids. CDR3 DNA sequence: TGTGCCAGCAGCTTAGTAGGAGGGAGTAATTCACCCCTCCACTTT. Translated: CASSLVGGSNSPLHF.

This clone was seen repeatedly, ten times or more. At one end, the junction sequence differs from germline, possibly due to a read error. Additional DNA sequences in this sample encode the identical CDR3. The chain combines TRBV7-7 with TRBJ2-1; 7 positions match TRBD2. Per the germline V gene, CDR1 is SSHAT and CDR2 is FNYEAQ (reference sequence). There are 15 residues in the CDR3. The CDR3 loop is CASSLGGGGYNEQFF. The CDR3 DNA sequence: TGTGCTAGCAGCTTAGGCGGGGGAGGATACAATGAGCAGTTCTTC.

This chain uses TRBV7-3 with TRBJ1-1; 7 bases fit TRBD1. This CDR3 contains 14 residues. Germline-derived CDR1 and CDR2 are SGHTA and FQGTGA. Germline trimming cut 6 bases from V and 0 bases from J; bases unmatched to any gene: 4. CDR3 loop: CASSLGQLNTEAFF. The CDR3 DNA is TGTGCCAGCAGTTTGGGACAGCTGAACACTGAAGCTTTCTTT.